These 10 T cell receptor beta chains were all obtained from the same sample, sequenced in a study of regulatory T cells in long-lasting Graves disease. Noted time point: newly diagnosed GD, antithyroid drugs for less than 3 months. From RNA extracted from PBMCs, the TCR library was made. Researchers made TCR beta libraries by using iRepertoire HTBI primers and running Arm-PCR on CDR3 regions. Via MiXCR, TCRdb re-called the multiplex PCR reads, giving one row per CDR3 protein. Among some 500,000 distinct CDR3 sequences, approximately 16% were seen once, and the ten largest hold around a quarter. These data were also filed under a second study, of T cells in Graves' hyperthyroidism and ophthalmopathy.

The sample was peripheral blood mononuclear cells (PBMCs), taken at new diagnosis, from a patient treated with antithyroid drugs. The receptors were gathered from a woman aged 35-60 years with Graves disease.

This clonotype showed up many times. The chain is built from TRBV12-3 or TRBV12-4 and TRBJ2-5; weak D call: TRBD1 (7 bases). V gave up 3 bases and J gave up 5 bases, with 16 bases separating them. CDR3 size: 15 residues. The DNA of the CDR3 is TGTGCCAGCAGTTTCCGCGGAGGGGGCGAGGAGACCCAGTACTTC. Its protein product is CASSFRGGGEETQYF.

As regards this clonotype: Its ends do not fully match the called genes, so a read error is possible. The chain combines TRBV25-1 with TRBJ2-1; no reliable D call. CDR1 and CDR2 from the germline V gene are MGHDK and SYGVNS. The CDR3 covers 12 residues. For the CDR3, the DNA is TGTGCCAGCAAAGGGTCCTCCAATGAGCAGTTCTTC. As protein: CASKGSSNEQFF.

The sample holds many counts of this clonotype. The CDR3 coding sequence is TGTGCCAGCAGCCAGTCAGGTGATGAAGCTTTCTTT. Residues: CASSQSGDEAFF. This chain joins TRBV3-1 and TRBJ1-1; D not certain. The CDR3 consists of 12 residues. CDR1 is LGHDT, CDR2 YNNKEL, per germline (reference sequence). V was trimmed by 3 bases and J by 7 bases, leaving 9 bases between them.

The chain joins TRBV29-1 to TRBJ2-1, with D perhaps given as TRBD1 or TRBD2 (5 bases each). Germline values: CDR1 SQVTM, CDR2 ANQGSEA. The CDR3 spans 11 residues. Trimming took 4 bases from V and 7 from J, leaving 8 bases between them. CDR3 nucleotide sequence: TGCAGCGTTGCCTGGGGGAATGAGCAGTTCTTC. Encoded protein: CSVAWGNEQFF.

This clonotype was counted many times. V usage is TRBV18 and J usage is TRBJ1-4; no reliable D call. CDR1 KGHSH and CDR2 LQKENI come from the germline V gene. V was pared by 4 bases and J by 4 bases, with 7 bases between. This CDR3 has 13 amino acids. CDR3 loop: CASSRQHNEKLFF. The CDR3 bases are TGTGCCAGCTCACGGCAGCATAATGAAAAACTGTTTTTT. Using reference TRBV18 and TRBJ1-4 for the parts outside the CDR3, the full variable domain is NAGVMQNPRHLVRRRGQEARLRCSPMKGHSHVYWYRQLPEEGLKFMVYLQKENIIDESGMPKERFSAEFPKEGPSILRIQQVVRGDSAAYFCASSRQHNEKLFFGSGTQLSVL.

As regards this clonotype: One base away lies a much larger clone, so this may be a sequencing read error. The rearrangement joins TRBV6-1 to TRBJ1-2; D not certain. This CDR3 contains 13 residues. In germline, CDR1 is MNHNS, CDR2 SASEGT. This chain's CDR3 is CASKVGKNYGYIF. CDR3 nucleotide sequence: TGTGCCAGCAAAGTAGGCAAAAACTATGGCTACATCTTC.

This chain connects TRBV5-1 to TRBJ2-3; 7 bases fit TRBD2. From germline, CDR1 is SGHRS and CDR2 YFSETQ. The V segment lost 0 bases and the J segment 3 bases; nucleotides outside the gene matches: 10. This CDR3 has 17 amino acids. The CDR3: CASSLASSGEGTDTQYF. CDR3 bases: TGCGCCAGCAGCTTGGCCAGTTCCGGGGAGGGGACAGATACGCAGTATTTT.

This clonotype was observed a few times. V is TRBV13 and J is TRBJ1-1; possible D gene TRBD1, 6 bases. Germline values: CDR1 PRHDT, CDR2 FYEKMQ (reference sequence). The CDR3 is 15 residues long. V gave up 4 bases and J gave up 1 base, with 13 bases separating them. The CDR3 reads CASSSGGGPNTEAFF. The CDR3 bases are TGTGCCAGCAGCTCCGGGGGGGGCCCGAACACTGAAGCTTTCTTT. The variable domain in full, completed from reference TRBV13 and TRBJ1-1, reads AAGVIQSPRHLIKEKRETATLKCYPIPRHDTVYWYQQGPGQDPQFLISFYEKMQSDKGSIPDRFSAQQFSDYHSELNMSSLELGDSALYFCASSSGGGPNTEAFFGQGTRLTVV.

This clonotype was detected many times. V usage is TRBV5-1 and J usage is TRBJ2-2, with D tentatively TRBD1 (6 bases). The CDR3 length is 15 residues. The V end was cut by 4 bases, the J end by 5 bases, with 15 bases between. Germline V gives CDR1 SGHRS, CDR2 YFSETQ. The CDR3 loop reads CASSPLQGWTGELFF. DNA of the CDR3: TGCGCCAGCAGCCCCCTACAGGGATGGACCGGGGAGCTGTTTTTT.

This clonotype was counted ten times or more. The J gene is TRBJ2-2, the V gene TRBV12-3 or TRBV12-4; D not resolved. The CDR3 spans 12 residues. Trimming left V 0 bases short and J 8 bases short, with 4 bases between. This CDR3 is CASSLALGELFF. CDR3 DNA sequence: TGTGCCAGCAGTTTAGCGCTAGGGGAGCTGTTTTTT.